The 27 T cell receptor beta chains below were found in one sample sequenced in a study of cytomegalovirus exposure and HLA in healthy donors. The PCR ran on 60 Vbeta and 13 Jbeta primers. Measured with immunoSEQ multiplex PCR; TCRdb has only the in-frame clones, and not every one. In the table there are 100,000 to 150,000 clones, about 74% of which are singletons. Material for sequencing was PBMCs. These receptors all come from a woman aged 50 to 65 in good health and CMV-seropositive.

Remarks on this clone: Its ends do not fully match the called genes, so a read error is possible. This rearrangement joins TRBV7-9 to TRBJ2-1; TRBD2 might be the D (6 bases). The germline V gene has CDR1 SEHNR and CDR2 FQNEAQ (reference sequence). The CDR3 covers 12 residues. The CDR3 DNA reads as TGTTCCAGCAGTTCCCTAGCGTCAGAGCAGTTCTTC. Its protein is CSSSSLASEQFF.

V gene TRBV7-2 combines with J gene TRBJ2-3; D gene uncertain. V lost 2 bases and J 1 base, leaving 7 bases between the germline ends. The germline gives CDR1 SGHTA, CDR2 FQGNSA. The CDR3 sequence is 14 residues long. This chain's CDR3 is CASSLTSGTDTQYF. CDR3 in DNA: TGTGCCAGCAGCTTAACGAGCGGCACAGATACGCAGTATTTT. The full variable domain, rest sourced from reference TRBV7-2 and TRBJ2-3, is GAGVSQSPSNKVTEKGKDVELRCDPISGHTALYWYRQSLGQGLEFLIYFQGNSAPDKSGLPSDRFSAERTGGSVSTLTIQRTQQEDSAVYLCASSLTSGTDTQYFGPGTRLTVL.

This clone turned up a few times. The chain couples TRBV5-1 to TRBJ2-2, with 10 bases aligning to TRBD1. The junction had 14 bases not matched to a gene; V was cut back by 4 bases and J by 5 bases. Germline-derived CDR1 and CDR2 are SGHRS and YFSETQ. CDR3 size: 18 residues. The CDR3 DNA reads as TGCGCCAGCAGCCCGCTCATTTCGGACAGGGGGTTTACCGGGGAGCTGTTTTTT. Translating gives CASSPLISDRGFTGELFF. Supplemented by reference TRBV5-1 and TRBJ2-2, the full variable domain reads KAGVTQTPRYLIKTRGQQVTLSCSPISGHRSVSWYQQTPGQGLQFLFEYFSETQRNKGNFPGRFSGRQFSNSRSEMNVSTLELGDSALYLCASSPLISDRGFTGELFFGEGSRLTVL.

V gene TRBV7-9 combines with J gene TRBJ2-3, with a tentative D call TRBD2 (6 bases). This CDR3 spans 14 amino acids. V was shortened by 6 bases and J by 3 bases, with 13 bases between the two germline ends. Germline V gives CDR1 SEHNR, CDR2 FQNEAQ (reference sequence). CDR3 nucleotides: TGTGCCAGCAGAGACGGGGGTTCGACAGATACGCAGTATTTT. Protein sequence: CASRDGGSTDTQYF.

This clone was counted once. The gene calls are TRBV7-3 and TRBJ1-6; no reliable D call. The V end was cut by 2 bases, the J end by 8 bases, with 13 bases between. This CDR3 spans 15 amino acids. The germline gives CDR1 SGHTA, CDR2 FQGTGA. As DNA, the CDR3 is TGTGCCAGCAGCTTAGCCCCAGATGTGGATTCACCCCTCCACTTT. Its translation is CASSLAPDVDSPLHF.

The CDR3 protein is CAISESGQGAGGYTF. As DNA, the CDR3 is TGTGCCATCAGTGAGTCCGGACAGGGGGCGGGAGGCTACACCTTC. The rearrangement uses TRBV10-3 and TRBJ1-2, with TRBD1 matching 11 bases. The CDR3 length is 15 residues. CDR1 ENHRY and CDR2 SYGVKD come from the germline V gene. With V trimmed by 0 bases and J by 8 bases, 5 bases remained unmatched.

This clone was found a few times. The chain links TRBV7-9 to TRBJ2-3; maybe TRBD1 (6 bases). Trimming removed 5 bases at V and 7 bases at J, with 19 bases between. CDR3 length equals 15 residues. Germline V gene lookup returns CDR1 SEHNR and CDR2 FQNEAQ (reference sequence). The CDR3 DNA reads as TGTGCCAGCAGCAGCCTACAACAGGGTACGAATACGCAGTATTTT. This sequence encodes CASSSLQQGTNTQYF.

The chain is built from TRBV5-5 and TRBJ1-2, with TRBD1 matching over 9 bases. The CDR3 runs to 12 residues. The V gene's germline CDR1 is SGHKS and CDR2 YYEKEE (reference sequence). V trimming: 5 bases; J trimming: 7 bases; junction bases outside the gene matches: 3. The CDR3 nucleotides are TGTGCCAGCAGTTGGGACAGGGTTGGCTACACCTTC. It is translated as CASSWDRVGYTF.

The chain uses TRBV9 and TRBJ1-2; 7 bases are shared with TRBD1. Germline V gene data show CDR1 as SGDLS and CDR2 as YYNGEE. V was pared by 4 bases and J by 4 bases, with 19 bases of the junction left unmatched. This CDR3 has 18 amino acids. The CDR3, as DNA: TGTGCCAGCAGCTTACGGACGGGGACAGCCCCGGAGGGCTATGGCTACACCTTC. Its translation is CASSLRTGTAPEGYGYTF.

The gene calls are TRBV7-6 and TRBJ1-3, with TRBD1 matching 7 bases. CDR1 and CDR2 from the germline V gene are SGHVS and FNYEAQ. The CDR3 totals 14 residues. Trimming removed 1 base from V and 7 bases from J; junction bases left unmatched: 4. The CDR3 nucleotides are TGTGCCAGCAGCTTAGAGGAGGGGGCCAACACCATATATTTT. It codes for CASSLEEGANTIYF.

This chain joins TRBV19 and TRBJ2-7; D is possibly TRBD1 (5 bases). Deletions cut 1 base from V and 3 bases from J, with 13 bases between. The germline V gene encodes CDR1 LNHDA and CDR2 SQIVND (reference sequence). The length of the CDR3 is 15 residues. CDR3 protein: CASSIGPGKVYEQYF. The CDR3 DNA follows: TGTGCCAGTAGTATAGGGCCAGGGAAGGTCTACGAGCAGTACTTC.

CDR3 sequence reads: CASSLLPRGELFF. CDR3 sequence (DNA): TGCGCCAGCAGCTTGCTTCCACGGGGGGAGCTGTTTTTT. This sequence joins TRBV5-1 and TRBJ2-2; D unresolved. The CDR3 covers 13 residues. Germline V lookup: CDR1 SGHRS, CDR2 YFSETQ. V was trimmed by 1 base and J by 8 bases, leaving 9 bases between them.

The chain couples TRBV5-1 to TRBJ2-2, with a weak D call TRBD1 (5 bases). The CDR3 spans 14 residues. Germline CDR1 is SGHRS and CDR2 is YFSETQ. V was pared by 0 bases and J by 5 bases, with 8 bases between. The CDR3 DNA is TGCGCCAGCAGCTTGGAGGGGTCGACCGGGGAGCTGTTTTTT. Translation: CASSLEGSTGELFF.

This clone was observed a handful of times. V and J are TRBV7-2 and TRBJ2-7, with 12 bases lining up with TRBD1. The germline CDR1 and CDR2 sequences are SGHTA and FQGNSA. J was trimmed by 6 bases and V by 5 bases; bases with no gene match: 5. The CDR3 is 14 amino acids. This CDR3 is CASSPGQGATEQYF. The DNA of the CDR3 is TGTGCCAGCAGCCCGGGACAGGGGGCGACCGAGCAGTACTTC. Complete variable domain (other parts from reference TRBV7-2 and TRBJ2-7): GAGVSQSPSNKVTEKGKDVELRCDPISGHTALYWYRQSLGQGLEFLIYFQGNSAPDKSGLPSDRFSAERTGGSVSTLTIQRTQQEDSAVYLCASSPGQGATEQYFGPGTRLTVT.

CDR3 bases: TGCAGCGTTGGGCTCACAGATACGCAGTATTTT. It encodes CSVGLTDTQYF. The genes are TRBV29-1 and TRBJ2-3; no clear D gene. The CDR3 has 11 residues. CDR1 is SQVTM and CDR2 is ANQGSEA in the germline V gene. Trimming removed 4 bases from V and 2 bases from J, with 4 bases in between.

This clone showed up just a few times. The CDR3 coding sequence is TGTGCCAGCTCACTCGGACATTCCTACGAGCAGTACTTC. Protein sequence: CASSLGHSYEQYF. This chain uses TRBV18 with TRBJ2-5; possibly TRBD1 for D (5 bases). The J call may not be correct, given that the DNA end is closer to TRBJ2-7. CDR1 and CDR2 from the germline V gene are KGHSH and LQKENI. The CDR3 loop spans 13 amino acids.

The gene calls are TRBV11-2 and TRBJ1-5; 9 bases line up with TRBD1. CDR3 length: 15 residues. V was pared by 3 bases and J by 4 bases, with 4 bases of the junction left unmatched. In germline, CDR1 is SGHAT, CDR2 FQNNGV. CDR3 protein: CASSLGQGGNQPQHF. CDR3 in DNA: TGTGCCAGCAGCTTGGGACAGGGAGGAAATCAGCCCCAGCATTTT.

The chain uses TRBV19 and TRBJ2-7, with a possible D match to TRBD2 (5 bases). Germline assignment: CDR1 LNHDA and CDR2 SQIVND (reference sequence). The length of the CDR3 is 14 residues. Trimming took 5 bases from V and 1 from J, leaving 12 bases between them. The CDR3 is CASSRGFESYEQYF. The CDR3 DNA follows: TGTGCCAGTAGTCGGGGTTTTGAATCCTACGAGCAGTACTTC.

The rearrangement uses TRBV27 and TRBJ1-2, with 8 bases matching TRBD1. V shed 6 bases and J 4 bases; nucleotides not matched to a gene: 13. Germline V CDR1 and CDR2: MNHEY, SMNVEV (reference sequence). This CDR3 has 16 residues. The CDR3 sequence: CASSRDDRGRPYGYTF. DNA for the CDR3: TGTGCCAGCAGCCGAGACGACAGGGGCCGCCCCTATGGCTACACCTTC.

The chain joins TRBV7-9 to TRBJ1-5; tentatively, D is TRBD1 (5 bases). Looked up from germline, CDR1 is SEHNR and CDR2 is FQNEAQ (reference sequence). The CDR3 consists of 12 residues. Trimming stripped 7 bases from V and 5 bases from J, with 9 bases between. CDR3 DNA: TGTGCCAGCACCCAAGGGGATCAGCCCCAGCATTTT. This sequence encodes CASTQGDQPQHF. The full variable domain, in which reference TRBV7-9 and TRBJ1-5 provide the parts outside the CDR3, is DTGVSQNPRHKITKRGQNVTFRCDPISEHNRLYWYRQTLGQGPEFLTYFQNEAQLEKSRLLSDRFSAERPKGSFSTLEIQRTEQGDSAMYLCASTQGDQPQHFGDGTRLSIL.

The V gene is TRBV13, the J gene TRBJ1-3; 8 nucleotides agree with TRBD1. With 3 bases clipped from V and 7 bases from J, the junction kept 8 bases outside the gene matches. Germline CDR1 is PRHDT and CDR2 is FYEKMQ (reference sequence). The CDR3 has 15 amino acids. Here the CDR3 DNA reads TGTGCCAGCAGCTTTGGACAGGGACTGGGTAACACCATATATTTT. Encoded protein: CASSFGQGLGNTIYF.

The chain uses TRBV27 and TRBJ1-1, with a weak D call TRBD1 (5 bases). The CDR3 runs to 14 residues. The germline CDR1 and CDR2 sequences are MNHEY and SMNVEV (reference sequence). Trimming stripped 4 bases from V and 4 bases from J, with 13 bases between. CDR3: CASSSGGWGTEAFF. The CDR3 nucleotides are TGTGCCAGCAGTTCGGGGGGATGGGGCACTGAAGCTTTCTTT.

The chain links TRBV5-1 to TRBJ2-2, with D perhaps matching TRBD2 (5 bases). The length of the CDR3 is 15 residues. CDR1 and CDR2 (germline): SGHRS, YFSETQ. The V end was cut by 1 base, the J end by 7 bases, with 14 bases between. CDR3 sequence (DNA): TGCGCCAGCAGCTTGAGTAGGAGCGGCAACGGGGAGCTGTTTTTT. This encodes CASSLSRSGNGELFF.

The chain recombines TRBV19 with TRBJ1-3, with D possibly TRBD1 on 6 matching bases. The CDR3 contains 13 residues. Trimming shortened V by 9 bases and J by 4 bases, and 13 bases separated the two germline ends. CDR1 and CDR2 (germline): LNHDA, SQIVND (reference sequence). The CDR3 DNA follows: TGTGCCAGCCGGGGCAGGGGAGGAAACACCATATATTTT. Protein: CASRGRGGNTIYF.

The chain links TRBV18 to TRBJ1-5; D gene ambiguous. The CDR3 runs to 17 residues. Germline CDR1 reads KGHSH; CDR2 reads LQKENI. V dropped 6 bases and J dropped 1 base, with 19 bases sitting between them. In DNA, the CDR3 is TGTGCCAGCTCTAAGAAGGGAACGGGAAACAGCAATCAGCCCCAGCATTTT. Residues: CASSKKGTGNSNQPQHF.

The chain recombines TRBV7-9 with TRBJ2-1; 8 nucleotides match TRBD2. V shed 11 bases, J shed 6 bases, and the junction held 12 bases outside the gene matches. This CDR3 contains 14 residues. Germline V gene data show CDR1 as SEHNR and CDR2 as FQNEAQ (reference sequence). The CDR3 coding sequence is TGTGCCTCCAGCCTCCGGGAGGGGCTCAATGAGCAGTTCTTC. It specifies CASSLREGLNEQFF.

J is TRBJ2-1 and V is TRBV23-1, with 8 bases lining up with TRBD2. TRBV23-1 is reported as an ORF; its role is uncertain. The CDR3 length is 14 residues. Losses at the gene ends were 6 bases for V and 8 bases for J; bases not matched to a gene: 9. The CDR3 loop reads CASRPGLGGDEQFF. The CDR3 DNA reads as TGCGCCAGCAGACCGGGACTAGGGGGGGATGAGCAGTTCTTC.